These 27 T cell receptor beta chains were sequenced from one sample in a study of liver allograft versus peripheral blood T cells. About the study: The authors compared T cell receptor repertoires in transplanted livers with those in the peripheral blood of recipients.

TCRdb recomputed calls from the reads with MiXCR, one row per CDR3 protein. The sample shows around 10,000 distinct CDR3 sequences, approximately 19% of them seen only once. These receptors originate from a human patient who had a liver transplant. Some of the T cells may derive from the graft donor.

By sample share, this clonotype is medium-sized (0.01 to 0.1%). The rearrangement links TRBV18 to TRBJ2-2; D is possibly TRBD1 or TRBD2 (5 bases each). Germline V CDR1 and CDR2: KGHSH, LQKENI. The germline V and J ends were trimmed by 3 bases and 4 bases, with 12 bases remaining between them. The CDR3 is made up of 15 amino acids. CDR3 in DNA: TGTGCCAGCTCACCGGTGGGGGAATTCACCGGGGAGCTGTTTTTT. Amino acids: CASSPVGEFTGELFF.

By share, this clonotype counts as medium-sized. The chain combines TRBV28 with TRBJ1-1; D is undetermined. V shed 7 bases and J shed 1 base, with 7 bases lying between them. Germline values: CDR1 MDHEN, CDR2 SYDVKM. The CDR3 contains 12 residues. CDR3 amino acids: CASTAPNTEAFF. CDR3 sequence (DNA): TGTGCCAGCACAGCACCGAACACTGAAGCTTTCTTT.

This clonotype ranks as medium-sized. The chain is built from TRBV6-1 and TRBJ1-1; no reliable D call. The V end lost 8 bases, the J end lost 2 bases, and 12 bases lay between the germline ends. The CDR3 runs to 13 residues. Germline loops: CDR1 MNHNS, CDR2 SASEGT. The CDR3 DNA follows: TGTGCCAGCGCCGACCTGAGAAACACTGAAGCTTTCTTT. Protein sequence: CASADLRNTEAFF.

By sample fraction, this clonotype is medium-sized (0.01 to 0.1%). This CDR3 is CASSPAARGGTEAFF. The CDR3 bases are TGTGCCAGCAGCCCAGCCGCCAGGGGTGGCACTGAAGCTTTCTTT. This rearrangement joins TRBV6-1 to TRBJ1-1; D is possibly TRBD1 (6 bases). This CDR3 is built from 15 residues. V was pared by 6 bases and J by 4 bases, with 18 bases between. Germline V gene lookup returns CDR1 MNHNS and CDR2 SASEGT.

This clonotype was seen a few times. This chain joins TRBV18 and TRBJ1-1; D perhaps matches TRBD1 (5 bases). Germline V gene sequence: CDR1 KGHSH, CDR2 LQKENI. The CDR3 contains 14 residues. V lost 3 bases, J lost 3 bases, and 11 bases lay in between. The CDR3 bases are TGTGCCAGCTCACCTGGGGGGTTGGACACTGAAGCTTTCTTT. It translates to CASSPGGLDTEAFF.

By sample share, this clonotype is medium-sized. This rearrangement joins TRBV28 to TRBJ1-6, with 7 nucleotides matching TRBD1. Germline lookup yields CDR1 MDHEN and CDR2 SYDVKM. Trimming at V came to 5 bases and at J to 7 bases, leaving 8 bases not matched to a gene. The CDR3 length is 15 residues. The CDR3 loop is CASSTRTGMNSPLHF. The DNA of the CDR3 is TGTGCCAGCAGTACCCGGACAGGAATGAATTCACCCCTCCACTTT.

About this clonotype itself: A much larger clone lies a single base off, so this may be a read error. The rearrangement links TRBV19 to TRBJ1-6; no reliable D call. The germline CDR1 and CDR2 sequences are LNHDA and SQIVND (reference sequence). The CDR3 consists of 13 residues. CDR3 coding DNA: TGTGCCAGTAGTTCCGGGGTATCGTCACCCCCCCACTTT. It specifies CASSSGVSSPPHF. Full variable domain (rest looked up from reference TRBV19 and TRBJ1-6): DGGITQSPKYLFRKEGQNVTLSCEQNLNHDAMYWYRQDPGQGLRLIYYSQIVNDFQKGDIAEGYSVSREKKESFPLTVTSAQKNPTAFYLCASSSGVSSPPHFGNGTRLTVT.

This clonotype was seen ten or more times. The chain links TRBV6-5 to TRBJ1-6, with a possible D match to TRBD1 (5 bases). Germline V CDR1 and CDR2: MNHEY, SVGAGI. The CDR3 spans 13 residues. The V and J ends lost 4 bases and 7 bases respectively, with 8 bases between them. The CDR3 sequence: CASSFDSNSPLHF. The CDR3 DNA sequence: TGTGCCAGCAGTTTCGACAGCAATTCACCCCTCCACTTT.

The chain carries TRBV20-1 and TRBJ1-3, with D possibly being TRBD1 (6 bases). V lost 1 base to trimming and J lost 4 bases, with 17 bases between them. The length of the CDR3 is 16 residues. Germline V gene sequence: CDR1 DFQATT, CDR2 SNEGSKA (reference sequence). This chain's CDR3 is CSARVKNRATGNTIYF. The CDR3 DNA is TGCAGTGCTAGAGTTAAGAACAGGGCTACGGGAAACACCATATATTTT.

This clonotype occurred many times. The chain links TRBV6-2 or TRBV6-3 to TRBJ2-7; D call uncertain. Trimming shortened V by 2 bases and J by 0 bases, and 14 bases separated the two germline ends. Germline-derived CDR1 and CDR2 are MNHEY and SVGEGT. The CDR3 consists of 16 residues. Here the CDR3 reads CASSYAMAASSYEQYF. The CDR3 DNA sequence: TGTGCCAGCAGTTACGCTATGGCGGCGAGCTCCTACGAGCAGTACTTC.

The chain joins TRBV6-1 to TRBJ2-5; 8 bases are a match to TRBD2. Unmatched junction bases numbered 10, after V lost 9 bases and J lost 4 bases. The length of the CDR3 is 14 residues. Germline CDR1 is MNHNS and CDR2 is SASEGT. CDR3 bases: TGTGCCAGTGTACAAACGAGCGGGAGAGAGACCCAGTACTTC. This translates into CASVQTSGRETQYF.

By proportion, this clonotype is medium-sized. The gene calls are TRBV6-5 and TRBJ1-6; possible D gene TRBD1, 5 bases. Trimming shortened V by 7 bases and J by 3 bases, and 13 bases separated the two germline ends. The CDR3 sequence is 15 residues long. Germline V lookup: CDR1 MNHEY, CDR2 SVGAGI. As DNA, the CDR3 is TGTGCCAGCAAGATGGGACTGAACTATAATTCACCCCTCCACTTT. Translated: CASKMGLNYNSPLHF.

This clonotype was counted a few times. CDR3 sequence (DNA): TGTGCCAGCAGCCAAGTGGGGAACCAGAGGGATGGCTACACCTTC. Translated: CASSQVGNQRDGYTF. This chain uses TRBV14 with TRBJ1-2; D is undetermined. The CDR3 has 15 amino acids. V dropped 1 base and J dropped 6 bases, with 15 bases sitting between them. Per the germline V gene, CDR1 is SGHDN and CDR2 is FVKESK.

Judged by abundance, this clonotype is medium-sized (0.01 to 0.1%). The chain is built from TRBV10-3 and TRBJ1-2, with 9 bases fitting TRBD1. In germline, CDR1 is ENHRY, CDR2 SYGVKD. Germline trimming cut 6 bases from V and 2 bases from J; bases unmatched to any gene: 7. The CDR3 has 15 residues. CDR3 region: CAISTGTGTNYGYTF. The CDR3 nucleotides are TGTGCCATCAGCACCGGGACAGGGACGAACTATGGCTACACCTTC.

The rearrangement uses TRBV5-4 and TRBJ2-5; D could derive from TRBD1 or TRBD2 (6 bases each). V lost 0 bases and J 5 bases, leaving 14 bases between the germline ends. This CDR3 has 15 amino acids. The germline V gene has CDR1 SGHNT and CDR2 YYREEE (reference sequence). The CDR3, as DNA: TGTGCCAGCAGCTTGGTTGGAGGGGGGCGGGAGACCCAGTACTTC. This translates into CASSLVGGGRETQYF.

In its sample, this clonotype was seen a few times. The CDR3 coding sequence is TGTGCCTGGAGTGTATTCGAGCAGGGGTACGAGCAGTACTTC. This codes for CAWSVFEQGYEQYF. The V call is TRBV30, the J call TRBJ2-7, with D perhaps matching TRBD1 (6 bases). This CDR3 contains 14 residues. CDR1 and CDR2 from the germline V gene are GTSNPN and SVGIG (reference sequence). The germline V and J ends were trimmed by 0 bases and 4 bases, with 13 bases remaining between them.

This clonotype appeared a few times. This sequence joins TRBV20-1 and TRBJ1-1; TRBD1 agrees at 9 bases. This CDR3 comprises 14 residues. Germline V gene data show CDR1 as DFQATT and CDR2 as SNEGSKA (reference sequence). V shed 2 bases and J 3 bases; nucleotides not matched to a gene: 4. The CDR3 DNA sequence: TGCAGTGCTAGACTAACAGGGGGCTACACTGAAGCTTTCTTT. Translated: CSARLTGGYTEAFF.

This clonotype is classed as medium-sized. This sequence joins TRBV28 and TRBJ2-7, with 14 bases lining up with TRBD2. Trimming cost V 7 bases and J 4 bases; bases outside gene matches: 6. The CDR3 contains 15 residues. Germline lookup yields CDR1 MDHEN and CDR2 SYDVKM. The CDR3 DNA follows: TGTGCCAGCAAGACCGGGACTAGCGGGAGATACGAGCAGTACTTC. Protein product: CASKTGTSGRYEQYF. The full variable domain, its missing parts supplied by reference TRBV28 and TRBJ2-7, is DVKVTQSSRYLVKRTGEKVFLECVQDMDHENMFWYRQDPGLGLRLIYFSYDVKMKEKGDIPEGYSVSREKKERFSLILESASTNQTSMYLCASKTGTSGRYEQYFGPGTRLTVT.

This clonotype was seen many times. The chain joins TRBV6-5 to TRBJ1-5; 11 bases line up with TRBD1. Germline V gene sequence: CDR1 MNHEY, CDR2 SVGAGI. The V and J ends lost 6 bases and 6 bases, in that order; junction bases with no gene match: 4. The CDR3 sequence is 14 residues long. The CDR3 nucleotides read TGTGCCAGCAGCTCGGGACAGGGGGGTCAGCCCCAGCATTTT. This sequence encodes CASSSGQGGQPQHF.

By share, this clonotype counts as medium-sized (0.01 to 0.1%). This chain connects TRBV15 to TRBJ1-5; no definite D call. Germline CDR1 and CDR2: LNHNV and YYDKDF (reference sequence). This CDR3 comprises 17 residues. Trimming removed 1 base at V and 3 bases at J, with 16 bases between. CDR3 in DNA: TGTGCCACCAGCAGAGCCTTGAAACCCGAGACCAATCAGCCCCAGCATTTT. This sequence encodes CATSRALKPETNQPQHF.

This clonotype has just a few counts. The gene calls are TRBV12-3 or TRBV12-4 and TRBJ2-3, with D perhaps matching TRBD1 or TRBD2 (5 bases each). Trimming removed 2 bases at V and 4 bases at J, with 16 bases between. The CDR3 loop spans 16 amino acids. The CDR3 DNA reads TGTGCCAGCAGTTTAAGGTGGGGGTACCCAGCAGATACGCAGTATTTT. It yields the protein CASSLRWGYPADTQYF.

By frequency in the sample, this clonotype is medium-sized. The chain combines TRBV19 with TRBJ2-3; D not certain. Germline V gene sequence: CDR1 LNHDA, CDR2 SQIVND (reference sequence). This CDR3 has 14 residues. The V and J ends lost 1 base and 2 bases respectively, with 7 bases between them. CDR3 coding DNA: TGTGCCAGTAGTATAGGTGGCCACACAGATACGCAGTATTTT. Its translation is CASSIGGHTDTQYF. The full variable domain, its missing parts supplied by reference TRBV19 and TRBJ2-3, is DGGITQSPKYLFRKEGQNVTLSCEQNLNHDAMYWYRQDPGQGLRLIYYSQIVNDFQKGDIAEGYSVSREKKESFPLTVTSAQKNPTAFYLCASSIGGHTDTQYFGPGTRLTVL.

This clonotype was seen a few times. The chain links TRBV5-5 to TRBJ2-5; D is unresolved. V lost 0 bases to trimming and J lost 1 base, with 7 bases between them. Germline CDR1 and CDR2: SGHKS and YYEKEE (reference sequence). The CDR3 sequence is 14 residues long. The CDR3 here is CASSLELLQETQYF. As DNA, the CDR3 is TGTGCCAGCAGCTTGGAACTGCTCCAAGAGACCCAGTACTTC.

Ten or more counts support this clonotype. The chain recombines TRBV7-9 with TRBJ2-7; 9 nucleotides line up with TRBD1. With V trimmed by 0 bases and J by 2 bases, 2 bases remained unmatched. The CDR3 runs 15 residues. Germline V lookup: CDR1 SEHNR, CDR2 FQNEAQ (reference sequence). CDR3 protein: CASSLAGTGTYEQYF. CDR3 coding DNA: TGTGCCAGCAGCTTAGCCGGGACAGGGACCTACGAGCAGTACTTC. Drawing the rest from reference TRBV7-9 and TRBJ2-7, the complete variable domain is DTGVSQNPRHKITKRGQNVTFRCDPISEHNRLYWYRQTLGQGPEFLTYFQNEAQLEKSRLLSDRFSAERPKGSFSTLEIQRTEQGDSAMYLCASSLAGTGTYEQYFGPGTRLTVT.

The chain links TRBV7-6 to TRBJ2-1, with TRBD1 matching over 10 bases. This CDR3 spans 14 amino acids. Trimming removed 5 bases from V and 7 bases from J; junction bases left unmatched: 5. CDR1 and CDR2 (germline): SGHVS, FNYEAQ. The CDR3 nucleotides read TGTGCCAGCAGCCGGCGGACAGGGGGGAATGAGCAGTTCTTC. Translation: CASSRRTGGNEQFF.

The chain uses TRBV20-1 and TRBJ2-7, with 8 nucleotides matching TRBD2. In germline, CDR1 is DFQATT, CDR2 SNEGSKA (reference sequence). V was clipped by 6 bases and J by 0 bases; unmatched bases: 10. The CDR3 is made up of 15 amino acids. The CDR3 here is CSASWGLVSSYEQYF. CDR3 nucleotides: TGCAGTGCGAGCTGGGGACTAGTGAGCTCCTACGAGCAGTACTTC.

By proportion, this clonotype is medium-sized. The chain is built from TRBV19 and TRBJ2-7; D is possibly TRBD2 (5 bases). The V gene's germline CDR1 is LNHDA and CDR2 SQIVND (reference sequence). The V gene lost 4 bases and the J gene lost 6 bases, with 16 bases spanning the gap. This CDR3 is 14 amino acids long. CDR3 sequence reads: CASSTGWELGEQYF. CDR3 bases: TGTGCCAGTAGTACCGGTTGGGAGCTGGGCGAGCAGTACTTC.